The following is a T cell receptor (beta chain) sequence with its context. The CDR3 runs 17 residues. The V gene's germline CDR1 is KGHDR and CDR2 SFDVKD. Trimming at V came to 2 bases and at J to 6 bases, leaving 11 bases not matched to a gene. These data are taken from a study of blood T cells in healthy people across ages. The use of a sample-barcoded 5' primer and a J-beta primer mix characterized a second PCR of roughly 6 to 11 cycles. Using its own MiXCR run on the 5' RACE reads, TCRdb lists one record per CDR3 protein. The data contain roughly 800,000 distinct CDR3 sequences, roughly 50% of them singletons.

The chain has TRBV24-1 and TRBJ2-1; TRBD2 agrees at 8 bases. This TCR came from a man aged 80 or over in good health. Material for sequencing was blood. The CDR3 protein is CATSDSRVGTSINEQFF. DNA of the CDR3: TGTGCCACCAGTGATTCGCGTGTGGGGACTAGTATCAATGAGCAGTTCTTC.